This T cell receptor (beta chain) is from a study of T cell responses to AZD1222 COVID-19 vaccine. Study-wide points: Just a handful of people given AZD1222 tested seropositive at baseline. It should be noted that donors were predominantly white British and more often female, and clonal diversity was possibly underestimated. Spike-specific TCR breadth and depth were elevated following two AZD1222 doses.

The CDR3 has 17 residues. Looked up from germline, CDR1 is SGHRS and CDR2 is YFSETQ. The trim removed 6 bases at V and 3 bases at J, leaving 15 bases unmatched. With regard to this clone: The antigen is undetermined.

Clones were read by immunoSEQ multiplex PCR, and TCRdb kept only the in-frame ones, dropping some. The table has some 200,000 clones, roughly 90% seen once; the top ten hold approximately 0.98%. The clonotype originates from an adult in good health. The sequenced sample was peripheral blood, obtained on day 0 of AZD1222 vaccination. This chain links TRBV5-1 with TRBJ1-2; 9 bases fit TRBD1. The CDR3 here is CASTWTGDLEGYYGYTF. The CDR3 DNA is TGCGCCAGCACCTGGACAGGGGACCTTGAGGGATACTATGGCTACACCTTC.